The 29 T cell receptor beta chains reported below all come from one sample, sequenced in a study of cytomegalovirus exposure and HLA in healthy donors. Vbeta (60) and Jbeta (13) primers were used in the PCR. TCRdb's copy holds only in-frame clones and misses some; the assay was immunoSEQ multiplex PCR. The table lists some 200,000 clones, roughly 80% of them singletons. The sample comprised PBMCs. These receptors all come from a middle-aged man in good health and CMV-seropositive.

Only one count was recorded for this clone. The rearrangement joins TRBV7-9 to TRBJ2-3; TRBD2 matches 9 bases. Germline CDR1 is SEHNR and CDR2 is FQNEAQ (reference sequence). The CDR3 contains 15 residues. V shed 5 bases, J shed 2 bases, and the junction held 5 bases outside the gene matches. CDR3 bases: TGTGCCAGCAGCCATCGCGGGGGGGCCACAGATACGCAGTATTTT. This codes for CASSHRGGATDTQYF.

This chain connects TRBV6-1 to TRBJ2-4; TRBD2 matches 10 bases. V was clipped by 4 bases and J by 6 bases; unmatched bases: 6. This CDR3 comprises 15 residues. Germline CDR1 is MNHNS and CDR2 is SASEGT. Written as DNA, the CDR3 is TGTGCCAGCAGTGTCAGCGGGGGGGCCTTAAACATTCAGTACTTC. It specifies CASSVSGGALNIQYF.

The rearrangement joins TRBV5-6 to TRBJ2-3; 7 bases agree with TRBD2. Trimming cost V 7 bases and J 4 bases; bases outside gene matches: 12. The germline V gene encodes CDR1 SGHDT and CDR2 YYEEEE. The length of the CDR3 is 15 residues. The CDR3 DNA sequence: TGTGCCAGCCTTCCCGGGGGGATTCGGGCAGATACGCAGTATTTT. It specifies CASLPGGIRADTQYF. Combining the CDR3 with reference TRBV5-6 and TRBJ2-3 gives the whole variable domain DAGVTQSPTHLIKTRGQQVTLRCSPKSGHDTVSWYQQALGQGPQFIFQYYEEEERQRGNFPDRFSGHQFPNYSSELNVNALLLGDSALYLCASLPGGIRADTQYFGPGTRLTVL.

V and J are TRBV2 and TRBJ2-5; 9 nucleotides align to TRBD1. CDR1 is SNHLY, CDR2 FYNNEI, per germline. The CDR3 loop spans 14 amino acids. Trimming took 7 bases from V and 4 from J; bases not matched to a gene: 7. The CDR3 DNA follows: TGTGCCAGCATTCGGGACAGGGCTGGAGAGACCCAGTACTTC. As protein: CASIRDRAGETQYF.

This chain uses TRBV4-2 with TRBJ1-4; D not resolved. V was shortened by 0 bases and J by 1 base, with 12 bases between the two germline ends. This CDR3 region has 17 residues. The germline V gene has CDR1 LGHNA and CDR2 YNFKEQ. The CDR3 DNA reads TGTGCCAGCAGCCAAGATCTTGTGGAGTTAACTAATGAAAAACTGTTTTTT. This translates into CASSQDLVELTNEKLFF.

V usage is TRBV10-3 and J usage is TRBJ2-2; D is unclear. Germline lookup yields CDR1 ENHRY and CDR2 SYGVKD. CDR3 length: 16 amino acids. V was cut by 0 bases and J by 6 bases, with 14 bases left in between. The CDR3 reads CAISESLRSVAGELFF. The CDR3 DNA is TGTGCCATCAGTGAGTCTTTAAGGAGTGTTGCCGGGGAGCTGTTTTTT.

The chain is built from TRBV4-3 and TRBJ1-1; TRBD1 matches 7 bases. The CDR3 contains 14 residues. CDR1 is LGHNA, CDR2 YSLEER, per germline. Germline trimming cut 0 bases from V and 11 bases from J; bases unmatched to any gene: 9. CDR3 DNA sequence: TGCGCCAGCAGCCAAGACCCGGGACAGAGGATCGCTTTCTTT. As protein: CASSQDPGQRIAFF.

A note on this clone: Other DNA variants within this sample encode the same CDR3. V and J are TRBV6-6 and TRBJ1-1; D uncertain. CDR3 length: 13 amino acids. Germline loops: CDR1 MNHNY, CDR2 SVGAGI (reference sequence). V shed 0 bases and J shed 5 bases, with 7 bases lying between them. The CDR3 DNA reads as TGTGCCAGCAGTTACTCGAGAGGTACTGAAGCTTTCTTT. This translates into CASSYSRGTEAFF.

The chain recombines TRBV7-2 with TRBJ1-1; D possibly corresponds to TRBD1 (6 bases). The CDR3 is 15 amino acids. Trimming stripped 1 base from V and 3 bases from J, with 12 bases between. Germline V CDR1 and CDR2: SGHTA, FQGNSA. In nucleotides, the CDR3 is TGTGCCAGCAGCTTAGAGGGGGGGGCTGACACTGAAGCTTTCTTT. Amino acids: CASSLEGGADTEAFF.

The CDR3 region is CASSLTERGIDIQYF. CDR3 bases: TGTGCCAGCAGCTTGACCGAGCGGGGGATAGACATTCAGTACTTC. The gene calls are TRBV5-6 and TRBJ2-4, with TRBD2 matching 8 bases. The V segment lost 1 base and the J segment 8 bases; nucleotides outside the gene matches: 8. The CDR3 spans 15 residues. Germline assignment: CDR1 SGHDT and CDR2 YYEEEE.

CDR3 DNA: TGCGCCAGCAGCCAGACCCAGGGTAATCAGCCCCAGCATTTT. It specifies CASSQTQGNQPQHF. The chain joins TRBV4-1 to TRBJ1-5; possible D gene TRBD1, 5 bases. This CDR3 spans 14 amino acids. V dropped 3 bases and J dropped 4 bases, with 10 bases sitting between them. Germline CDR1 is MGHRA and CDR2 is YSYEKL.

The rearrangement joins TRBV6-5 to TRBJ2-2; D remains unclear. Trimming removed 8 bases from V and 6 bases from J, with 10 bases in between. Germline V gene data show CDR1 as MNHEY and CDR2 as SVGAGI. The CDR3 sequence is 12 residues long. CDR3 residues: CASSSRAGELFF. CDR3 nucleotides: TGTGCCAGCTCCAGTCGGGCCGGGGAGCTGTTTTTT.

This clone was observed a handful of times. The chain is built from TRBV19 and TRBJ1-1; no clear D gene. This CDR3 is built from 13 residues. The V end was cut by 3 bases, the J end by 0 bases, with 5 bases between. Germline V CDR1 and CDR2: LNHDA, SQIVND (reference sequence). As DNA, the CDR3 is TGTGCCAGTAGTATTAAAATGAACACTGAAGCTTTCTTT. Translated, it gives CASSIKMNTEAFF.

This rearrangement joins TRBV5-8 to TRBJ1-2; TRBD1 is a possible D gene (5 bases). Trimming pared 0 bases from V and 6 bases from J, leaving 9 bases between. Germline V CDR1 and CDR2: SGHTS, YDEGEE. This CDR3 contains 13 residues. The CDR3 region has the DNA TGTGCCAGCAGCTTGGTTTTGGGGCATGGCTACACCTTC. Residues: CASSLVLGHGYTF.

V and J are TRBV7-6 and TRBJ2-1, with TRBD2 identical over 9 bases. The CDR3 is made up of 17 amino acids. V shed 2 bases, J shed 3 bases, and the junction held 8 bases outside the gene matches. Per the germline V gene, CDR1 is SGHVS and CDR2 is FNYEAQ. For the CDR3, the DNA is TGTGCCAGCAGCTTACTTGAGCGGGGGGCTCTCTACAATGAGCAGTTCTTC. This gives the protein CASSLLERGALYNEQFF.

The chain joins TRBV30 to TRBJ2-2; the D is unclear. V was cut by 5 bases and J by 3 bases, with 7 bases left in between. Germline V gene data show CDR1 as GTSNPN and CDR2 as SVGIG (reference sequence). This CDR3 spans 12 amino acids. In DNA, the CDR3 is TGTGCCTGGGAAGAGGACACCGGGGAGCTGTTTTTT. Translating gives CAWEEDTGELFF.

To note about this clone: Other DNA variants within this sample encode the same CDR3. The chain uses TRBV7-9 and TRBJ1-5; D ambiguous. The germline CDR1 and CDR2 sequences are SEHNR and FQNEAQ (reference sequence). The V end lost 1 base, the J end lost 3 bases, and 7 bases lay between the germline ends. The CDR3 sequence is 14 residues long. The CDR3 bases are TGTGCCAGCAGCTTAGACAGCTCCAATCAGCCCCAGCATTTT. Translation gives CASSLDSSNQPQHF.

This chain connects TRBV5-1 to TRBJ1-3; D gene uncertain. CDR1 is SGHRS and CDR2 is YFSETQ in the germline V gene. V lost 0 bases and J 13 bases, leaving 17 bases between the germline ends. The CDR3 covers 14 residues. The CDR3 spells CASSLARTGSLIYF. The CDR3 region has the DNA TGCGCCAGCAGCTTGGCCCGAACCGGGTCACTGATATATTTT.

The chain links TRBV6-5 to TRBJ2-7; no clear D gene. The V end was cut by 4 bases, the J end by 3 bases, with 4 bases between. This CDR3 is built from 11 residues. Germline V gives CDR1 MNHEY, CDR2 SVGAGI. CDR3 loop: CASSSLYEQYF. CDR3 DNA sequence: TGTGCCAGCAGTTCCCTCTACGAGCAGTACTTC.

This clone was observed once. V and J are TRBV11-2 and TRBJ2-5, with a tentative D call TRBD1 (5 bases). CDR1 SGHAT and CDR2 FQNNGV come from the germline V gene. V lost 5 bases and J 5 bases, leaving 12 bases between the germline ends. This CDR3 is 13 amino acids long. CDR3 bases: TGTGCCAGCAGCCAGTCCAGGGCGGAGACCCAGTACTTC. Its protein product is CASSQSRAETQYF. Filled out from reference TRBV11-2 and TRBJ2-5, the complete variable domain reads EAGVAQSPRYKIIEKRQSVAFWCNPISGHATLYWYQQILGQGPKLLIQFQNNGVVDDSQLPKDRFSAERLKGVDSTLKIQPAKLEDSAVYLCASSQSRAETQYFGPGTRLLVL.

The chain joins TRBV29-1 to TRBJ1-2; no definite D call. CDR1 SQVTM and CDR2 ANQGSEA come from the germline V gene. CDR3 size: 13 residues. The V and J ends lost 7 bases and 4 bases respectively, with 16 bases between them. CDR3 DNA sequence: TGCAGCGCGGAGGCCCCAGGAGCCTATGGCTACACCTTC. It codes for CSAEAPGAYGYTF.

The chain links TRBV5-4 to TRBJ1-4, with 7 bases that match TRBD1. The germline gives CDR1 SGHNT, CDR2 YYREEE (reference sequence). V lost 4 bases to trimming and J lost 3 bases; unmatched junction nucleotides: 6. This CDR3 is 15 amino acids long. The CDR3 reads CASSGHRGANEKLFF. The CDR3 DNA follows: TGTGCCAGCAGCGGACACAGGGGAGCTAATGAAAAACTGTTTTTT.

This clone has more than one count but fewer than ten. This rearrangement joins TRBV27 to TRBJ2-2; 9 bases are shared with TRBD1. The CDR3 contains 15 residues. J gave up 4 bases and V 6 bases, and 6 bases lay outside the gene matches. CDR1 and CDR2 from the germline V gene are MNHEY and SMNVEV (reference sequence). The CDR3, as DNA: TGTGCCAGCAGCAACAGGGGGCGTACCACCGGGGAGCTGTTTTTT. Translating gives CASSNRGRTTGELFF.

This clone came up a few times. V usage is TRBV7-9 and J usage is TRBJ2-1; D is unresolved. This CDR3 has 13 amino acids. The germline V and J ends were trimmed by 5 bases and 9 bases, with 14 bases remaining between them. Germline lookup yields CDR1 SEHNR and CDR2 FQNEAQ (reference sequence). CDR3 nucleotide sequence: TGTGCCAGCAGCCATAGACTCCAAGGTGAGCAGTTCTTC. Protein sequence: CASSHRLQGEQFF.

The chain recombines TRBV9 with TRBJ2-7; 14 bases agree with TRBD2. The CDR3 length is 16 residues. J lost 5 bases, V lost 0 bases, and 4 bases had no gene match. The germline CDR1 and CDR2 sequences are SGDLS and YYNGEE. The chain's CDR3 is CASSVGAGLAGDEQYF. The CDR3 DNA is TGTGCCAGCAGCGTAGGAGCGGGACTAGCGGGGGACGAGCAGTACTTC.

This sequence joins TRBV5-4 and TRBJ2-5; 9 bases fit TRBD1. CDR3 length: 16 amino acids. Trimming at V came to 0 bases and at J to 5 bases, leaving 8 bases not matched to a gene. Germline CDR1 reads SGHNT; CDR2 reads YYREEE (reference sequence). The DNA for the CDR3 is TGTGCCAGCAGCTTGGCCGGGACAGGGCTGGTCGAGACCCAGTACTTC. Amino acids: CASSLAGTGLVETQYF.

The V and J genes are TRBV20-1 and TRBJ1-2; possibly TRBD1 for D (5 bases). The CDR3 loop spans 11 amino acids. The V end was cut by 4 bases, the J end by 4 bases, with 7 bases between. Looked up from germline, CDR1 is DFQATT and CDR2 is SNEGSKA (reference sequence). CDR3 sequence reads: CSATGFYGYTF. The CDR3 bases are TGCAGTGCTACAGGGTTCTATGGCTACACCTTC.

This chain links TRBV19 with TRBJ2-7; D possibly corresponds to TRBD2 (6 bases). The V end was cut by 5 bases, the J end by 4 bases, with 18 bases between. The CDR3 runs 15 residues. The germline gives CDR1 LNHDA, CDR2 SQIVND (reference sequence). The DNA for the CDR3 is TGTGCCAGTAGTCTCGCTCGGAGCGGGCCTTACGAGCAGTACTTC. It translates to CASSLARSGPYEQYF. Using reference TRBV19 and TRBJ2-7 for the parts outside the CDR3, the full variable domain is DGGITQSPKYLFRKEGQNVTLSCEQNLNHDAMYWYRQDPGQGLRLIYYSQIVNDFQKGDIAEGYSVSREKKESFPLTVTSAQKNPTAFYLCASSLARSGPYEQYFGPGTRLTVT.

This chain connects TRBV18 to TRBJ2-7; 9 bases match TRBD1. CDR1 and CDR2 (germline): KGHSH, LQKENI. CDR3 length: 14 residues. V lost 6 bases and J lost 3; bases outside the gene matches: 6. Written as DNA, the CDR3 is TGTGCCAGCTCTCCAGGGACAGGGTACTACGAGCAGTACTTC. Its translation is CASSPGTGYYEQYF.